The 4 T cell receptor beta chains reported below all come from one sample, sequenced in a study of cytomegalovirus exposure and HLA in healthy donors. PCR amplification relied on 60 Vbeta primers (plus 13 Jbeta primers). Clones were sequenced by immunoSEQ multiplex PCR, and TCRdb holds only the in-frame ones, with some missing. This table has about 130,000 clones, more than 60% appearing once. The sequenced material came from PBMCs. All receptors come from a woman aged 35 to 49 in good health and CMV-seronegative.

The V and J genes are TRBV6-5 and TRBJ1-2; D is unclear. Trimming left V 0 bases short and J 14 bases short, with 16 bases between. This CDR3 comprises 13 residues. Germline V gives CDR1 MNHEY, CDR2 SVGAGI. CDR3 in DNA: TGTGCCAGCAGTTACTCGACGGGGTGGGCGATAACCTTC. Translation: CASSYSTGWAITF.

Notes on this clone: Other nucleotide sequences from this sample produce the same CDR3. This rearrangement joins TRBV30 to TRBJ2-7; 11 bases agree with TRBD1. Trimming removed 3 bases from V and 1 base from J; junction bases left unmatched: 5. CDR3 length: 15 residues. Germline CDR1 reads GTSNPN; CDR2 reads SVGIG (reference sequence). DNA for the CDR3: TGTGCCTGGAGCGTAGGGACAGGGGGATCCTACGAGCAGTACTTC. It translates to CAWSVGTGGSYEQYF.

Here the CDR3 reads CASSLVTSGDDEQYF. The CDR3 nucleotides are TGTGCCAGCAGCTTAGTGACTAGCGGGGACGACGAGCAGTACTTC. The chain joins TRBV7-6 to TRBJ2-7; 11 positions match TRBD2. Trimming at V came to 1 base and at J to 5 bases, leaving 4 bases not matched to a gene. The CDR3 is 15 residues long. Germline V gives CDR1 SGHVS, CDR2 FNYEAQ.

The chain has TRBV6-4 and TRBJ2-2; D may be TRBD2 (6 bases). Germline V CDR1 and CDR2: MRHNA, SNTAGT. V lost 5 bases, J lost 5 bases, and 24 bases lay in between. The CDR3 runs 18 residues. The CDR3 sequence: CASSCQLGLLNSTGELFF. The CDR3 DNA follows: TGTGCCAGCAGTTGTCAACTGGGACTCCTCAACTCGACCGGGGAGCTGTTTTTT.